The 14 T cell receptor beta chains below come from one sample, sequenced in a study of blood T cell repertoires in COVID-19. Generated by immunoSEQ multiplex PCR, the TCRdb table keeps only in-frame clones and is missing some. The sample has 120,000 or so clones; just under 80% are singletons. The sample consisted of peripheral blood. All receptors derive from a human donor in a cohort sampled during active COVID-19.

V usage is TRBV19 and J usage is TRBJ2-3; 7 positions agree with TRBD2. The CDR3 length is 17 residues. Germline assignment: CDR1 LNHDA and CDR2 SQIVND (reference sequence). With V trimmed by 3 bases and J by 2 bases, 11 bases remained unmatched. CDR3 sequence (DNA): TGTGCCAGTAGTATCACCGGGACTACCTTGGACACAGATACGCAGTATTTT. It encodes CASSITGTTLDTDTQYF. Full variable domain (rest looked up from reference TRBV19 and TRBJ2-3): DGGITQSPKYLFRKEGQNVTLSCEQNLNHDAMYWYRQDPGQGLRLIYYSQIVNDFQKGDIAEGYSVSREKKESFPLTVTSAQKNPTAFYLCASSITGTTLDTDTQYFGPGTRLTVL.

The rearrangement links TRBV7-2 to TRBJ1-6; D is perhaps TRBD1 (5 bases). Trimming cost V 3 bases and J 6 bases, with 12 bases left between them. CDR3 length equals 15 residues. CDR1 is SGHTA, CDR2 FQGNSA, per germline. In DNA form, the CDR3 reads TGTGCCAGCAGCTTTACCAGGGTTGGTAATTCACCCCTCCACTTT. Protein: CASSFTRVGNSPLHF. The full variable domain, with the rest looked up from reference TRBV7-2 and TRBJ1-6, is GAGVSQSPSNKVTEKGKDVELRCDPISGHTALYWYRQSLGQGLEFLIYFQGNSAPDKSGLPSDRFSAERTGGSVSTLTIQRTQQEDSAVYLCASSFTRVGNSPLHFGNGTRLTVT.

The chain combines TRBV6-2 or TRBV6-3 with TRBJ2-5; 7 bases are a match to TRBD2. Germline assignment: CDR1 MNHEY and CDR2 SVGEGT. Losses at the gene ends were 2 bases for V and 0 bases for J; bases not matched to a gene: 3. This CDR3 is 15 amino acids long. The CDR3 DNA follows: TGTGCCAGCAGTTACGCTAGCGGAAACCAAGAGACCCAGTACTTC. Translating gives CASSYASGNQETQYF.

This chain uses TRBV18 with TRBJ1-4, with D possibly TRBD1 on 6 matching bases. CDR1 KGHSH and CDR2 LQKENI come from the germline V gene. The V end lost 2 bases, the J end lost 5 bases, and 12 bases lay between the germline ends. CDR3 length: 15 residues. The CDR3 sequence: CASSPERTANEKLFF. The DNA of the CDR3 is TGTGCCAGCTCACCAGAACGGACAGCAAATGAAAAACTGTTTTTT.

The J gene is TRBJ1-2, the V gene TRBV28, with TRBD1 as a possible D gene (5 bases). The V end lost 1 base, the J end lost 0 bases, and 12 bases lay between the germline ends. The CDR3 length is 16 residues. Per germline, CDR1 MDHEN and CDR2 SYDVKM. The CDR3 nucleotides are TGTGCCAGCAGTTTATATGGGGGGGGAGCTAACTATGGCTACACCTTC. Encoded protein: CASSLYGGGANYGYTF.

This clone has only a few counts. The chain uses TRBV9 and TRBJ1-6; TRBD1 might be the D (6 bases). CDR1 and CDR2 from the germline V gene are SGDLS and YYNGEE. V lost 3 bases to trimming and J lost 6 bases, with 16 bases between them. The CDR3 contains 16 residues. The CDR3 loop reads CASSAGRTGINSPLHF. In DNA, the CDR3 is TGTGCCAGCAGCGCTGGCCGAACAGGGATTAATTCACCCCTCCACTTT. The variable domain in full, completed from reference TRBV9 and TRBJ1-6, reads DSGVTQTPKHLITATGQRVTLRCSPRSGDLSVYWYQQSLDQGLQFLIQYYNGEERAKGNILERFSAQQFPDLHSELNLSSLELGDSALYFCASSAGRTGINSPLHFGNGTRLTVT.

The chain joins TRBV2 to TRBJ1-2; TRBD1 agrees at 10 bases. V shed 5 bases and J 7 bases; nucleotides not matched to a gene: 1. The CDR3 contains 12 residues. From germline, CDR1 is SNHLY and CDR2 FYNNEI. The chain's CDR3 is CASSRTGGGYTF. Here the CDR3 DNA reads TGTGCCAGCAGTCGGACAGGGGGTGGCTACACCTTC.

The chain couples TRBV21-1 to TRBJ1-1. TRBV21-1 is deemed a pseudogene. The CDR3 has 12 residues. DNA of the CDR3: TGTGCCAGCAGCAAAGTGAGGGTTGAAGCTTTCTTT. Translated, it gives CASSKVRVEAFF.

The rearrangement uses TRBV30 and TRBJ2-7; 12 bases are a match to TRBD2. Trimming took 2 bases from V and 3 from J; bases not matched to a gene: 5. The CDR3 consists of 15 residues. The V gene's germline CDR1 is GTSNPN and CDR2 SVGIG (reference sequence). CDR3 sequence reads: CAWSRLAGGNYEQYF. The CDR3 DNA sequence: TGTGCCTGGAGTCGTCTAGCGGGGGGGAACTACGAGCAGTACTTC.

The genes are TRBV3-1 (or the pseudogene TRBV3-2) and TRBJ1-5; D gene unclear. The germline V gene encodes CDR1 LGHDT and CDR2 YNNKEL (reference sequence). The CDR3 totals 14 residues. Trimming took off 1 base at V and 6 bases at J, with 10 bases between the two ends. This chain's CDR3 is CASSQASSGQPQHF. The CDR3 region has the DNA TGTGCCAGCAGCCAAGCCTCGAGCGGTCAGCCCCAGCATTTT.

The chain couples TRBV5-1 to TRBJ2-1, with a weak D call TRBD2 (5 bases). This CDR3 contains 14 residues. Trimming left V 6 bases short and J 7 bases short, with 17 bases between. Germline V gives CDR1 SGHRS, CDR2 YFSETQ. The CDR3 reads CASTPGSFGNEQFF. The CDR3 nucleotides read TGCGCCAGCACACCGGGATCTTTCGGGAATGAGCAGTTCTTC.

As DNA, the CDR3 is TGCGCCAGCAGCTTGACGACAGGGAGTAGCAATCAGCCCCAGCATTTT. Translating it yields CASSLTTGSSNQPQHF. The chain combines TRBV5-1 with TRBJ1-5; 7 bases fit TRBD1. The CDR3 runs 16 residues. With V trimmed by 1 base and J by 0 bases, 4 bases remained unmatched. Germline CDR1 is SGHRS and CDR2 is YFSETQ.

This clone was counted a few times. In DNA form, the CDR3 reads TGCGCCAGCAGCCACCCGACAGACCCCAAGGCAGGCTACACCTTC. This gives the protein CASSHPTDPKAGYTF. The V call is TRBV4-1, the J call TRBJ1-2, with a weak D call TRBD1 (5 bases). V was shortened by 3 bases and J by 8 bases, with 19 bases between the two germline ends. The CDR3 spans 15 residues. Germline-derived CDR1 and CDR2 are MGHRA and YSYEKL.

The J gene is TRBJ1-1, the V gene TRBV7-2, with D possibly TRBD1 on 5 matching bases. Germline V gene data show CDR1 as SGHTA and CDR2 as FQGNSA. This CDR3 comprises 11 residues. Between the trimmed V and J ends, which lost 5 bases and 11 bases, there was a span of 12 bases. CDR3 sequence reads: CASSPGEGAFF. In nucleotides, the CDR3 is TGTGCCAGCAGCCCCGGGGAGGGGGCTTTCTTT.